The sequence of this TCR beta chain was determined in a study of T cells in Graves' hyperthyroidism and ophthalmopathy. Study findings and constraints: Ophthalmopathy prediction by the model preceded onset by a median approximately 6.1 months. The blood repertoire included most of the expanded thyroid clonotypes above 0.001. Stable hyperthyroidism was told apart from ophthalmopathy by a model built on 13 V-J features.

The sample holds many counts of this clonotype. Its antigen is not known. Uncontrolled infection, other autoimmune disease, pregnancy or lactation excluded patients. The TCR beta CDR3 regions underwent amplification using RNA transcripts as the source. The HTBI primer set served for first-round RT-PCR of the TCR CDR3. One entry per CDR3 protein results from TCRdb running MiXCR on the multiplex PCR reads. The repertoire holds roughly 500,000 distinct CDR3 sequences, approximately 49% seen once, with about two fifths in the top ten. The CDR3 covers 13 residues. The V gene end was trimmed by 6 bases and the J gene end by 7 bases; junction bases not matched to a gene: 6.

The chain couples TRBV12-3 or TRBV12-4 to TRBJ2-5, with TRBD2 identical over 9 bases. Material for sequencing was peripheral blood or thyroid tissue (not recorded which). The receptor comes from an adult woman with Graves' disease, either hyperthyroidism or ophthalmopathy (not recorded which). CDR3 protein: CASRLAGYGTQYF. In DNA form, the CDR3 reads TGTGCCAGCAGGCTAGCGGGATACGGGACCCAGTACTTC.